This T cell receptor (beta chain) comes out of a study of human T cells and chemical hapten exposure. This CDR3 contains 18 residues. Trimming cost V 0 bases and J 5 bases; bases outside gene matches: 7. The V gene's germline CDR1 is MGHDK and CDR2 SYGVNS. Time point defined: pre-sensitization, week 0. Treatment given: therapeutic diphenylcyclopropenone sensitization with weekly scalp DPC. The authors extracted total RNA from unfractionated whole blood. This clonotype was seen a handful of times. TCRdb re-called the RACE reads with MiXCR, one entry per CDR3 protein. The data show more than 250,000 distinct CDR3 sequences, almost 8% seen once.

Sequenced here: whole blood, sampled in connection with sensitization to the hapten diphenylcyclopropenone (DPC). The sequence was collected from a man younger than 35 with alopecia areata. Some clones in this sample may be carry-over from other donors' samples. The chain is built from TRBV25-1 and TRBJ2-2, with 12 bases lining up with TRBD2. CDR3: CASSEYAELAGGTGELFF. In DNA form, the CDR3 reads TGTGCCAGCAGTGAATATGCGGAACTAGCGGGGGGAACCGGGGAGCTGTTTTTT.